A single sample is the source of the 21 T cell receptor beta chains below, sequenced in a study of T cells in localized non-small cell lung cancer. Some clones are missing from TCRdb's copy, which holds only in-frame ones; the method was immunoSEQ multiplex PCR. The profile shows approximately 2,500 clones, under 25% of them singletons. The sequenced sample was lung tumor tissue, obtained before any cancer treatment. The origin of the receptors is a man between 40 and 70 years old with stage II lung adenocarcinoma.

The chain links TRBV28 to TRBJ2-2; 13 nucleotides match TRBD2. Looked up from germline, CDR1 is MDHEN and CDR2 is SYDVKM. Unmatched junction bases numbered 10, after V lost 3 bases and J lost 0 bases. The length of the CDR3 is 20 residues. The CDR3: CASSFLTSGGTLANTGELFF. Here the CDR3 DNA reads TGTGCCAGCAGTTTTCTGACTAGCGGGGGGACTCTCGCGAACACCGGGGAGCTGTTTTTT.

This clone was observed a handful of times. V is TRBV11-3 and J is TRBJ1-1; 7 bases are shared with TRBD1. Germline V gives CDR1 SGHNT, CDR2 YENEEA. With V trimmed by 3 bases and J by 4 bases, 8 bases remained unmatched. CDR3 length: 15 residues. The CDR3, as DNA: TGTGCCAGCAGCTTGGTTGACAGGGCGCGCACTGAAGCTTTCTTT. It codes for CASSLVDRARTEAFF.

The chain links TRBV5-1 to TRBJ2-1; no clear D. Germline CDR1 reads SGHRS; CDR2 reads YFSETQ. V was trimmed by 0 bases and J by 0 bases, leaving 10 bases between them. The CDR3 extends over 16 amino acids. The CDR3 spells CASSLAPPTSYNEQFF. CDR3 DNA sequence: TGCGCCAGCAGCTTGGCCCCCCCGACCTCCTACAATGAGCAGTTCTTC.

This clone was seen only a few times. V usage is TRBV6-8 and J usage is TRBJ2-3; TRBD1 aligns across 9 bases. This CDR3 contains 16 residues. The germline V gene encodes CDR1 MNHGY and CDR2 SAAAGT. The trim removed 1 base at V and 5 bases at J, leaving 7 bases unmatched. For the CDR3, the DNA is TGTGCCAGCAGTTACTTCGGGACAGGGAACGGAGATACGCAGTATTTT. It codes for CASSYFGTGNGDTQYF.

This clone is large within its sample. The CDR3 coding sequence is TGTGCCAGCAGCTTAGGTGTCAATACTGAAGCTTTCTTT. It translates to CASSLGVNTEAFF. The chain employs TRBV13 and TRBJ1-1, with D hard to call. Germline CDR1 PRHDT, CDR2 FYEKMQ (reference sequence). V dropped 0 bases and J dropped 5 bases, with 7 bases sitting between them. The length of the CDR3 is 13 residues.

J is TRBJ2-7 and V is TRBV11-3, with 8 bases identical to TRBD2. Unmatched junction bases numbered 2, after V lost 0 bases and J lost 1 base. Germline CDR1 reads SGHNT; CDR2 reads YENEEA. This CDR3 contains 15 residues. CDR3 amino acids: CASSLEAGDSYEQYF. The DNA for the CDR3 is TGTGCCAGCAGCTTAGAAGCGGGGGATTCCTACGAGCAGTACTTC.

This clone is deemed medium-sized. V gene TRBV11-3 combines with J gene TRBJ1-2; 7 bases line up with TRBD1. CDR1 and CDR2 (germline): SGHNT, YENEEA. V trimming: 3 bases; J trimming: 2 bases; junction bases outside the gene matches: 9. The CDR3 contains 16 residues. The CDR3 DNA reads as TGTGCCAGCAGCTTCGGGACAGTAGGGTCCAACTATGGCTACACCTTC. Translation gives CASSFGTVGSNYGYTF.

The chain links TRBV19 to TRBJ2-5; no firm D call. Trimming pared 1 base from V and 4 bases from J, leaving 7 bases between. Germline V gives CDR1 LNHDA, CDR2 SQIVND (reference sequence). CDR3 length: 13 residues. DNA of the CDR3: TGTGCCAGTAGTATAGCGGAAGGAGAGACCCAGTACTTC. Residues: CASSIAEGETQYF.

This chain links TRBV18 with TRBJ1-1; D gene uncertain. The CDR3 runs 13 residues. V shed 6 bases and J shed 1 base, with 9 bases lying between them. The germline CDR1 and CDR2 sequences are KGHSH and LQKENI. This CDR3 reads CASSRGPNTEAFF. The CDR3, as DNA: TGTGCCAGCTCGCGGGGTCCGAACACTGAAGCTTTCTTT. Combining the CDR3 with reference TRBV18 and TRBJ1-1 gives the whole variable domain NAGVMQNPRHLVRRRGQEARLRCSPMKGHSHVYWYRQLPEEGLKFMVYLQKENIIDESGMPKERFSAEFPKEGPSILRIQQVVRGDSAAYFCASSRGPNTEAFFGQGTRLTVV.

By sample share, this clone is medium-sized. One end of the junction varies from germline; a read error may be responsible. The V and J genes are TRBV6-8 and TRBJ2-2, with 7 bases aligning to TRBD2. The CDR3 loop spans 15 amino acids. Looked up from germline, CDR1 is MNHGY and CDR2 is SAAAGT. In nucleotides, the CDR3 is TGTGCCAGCAGTGACTCCAGCGGGGCTACCGGGGAGCTGTTTTTT. Translation gives CASSDSSGATGELFF.

The chain couples TRBV6-4 to TRBJ2-3; no reliable D call. CDR1 is MRHNA, CDR2 SNTAGT, per germline. This CDR3 has 11 amino acids. The ends were cut back, 5 bases at V and 6 bases at J, with 6 bases in the middle. Written as DNA, the CDR3 is TGTGCCAGCAGTTTGTTGGATACGCAGTATTTT. It is translated as CASSLLDTQYF.

The chain carries TRBV19 and TRBJ1-1; unclear D gene. The CDR3 sequence is 14 residues long. The V gene lost 2 bases and the J gene lost 1 base, with 8 bases spanning the gap. Germline CDR1 LNHDA, CDR2 SQIVND (reference sequence). The CDR3 loop is CASSILGGNTEAFF. The DNA of the CDR3 is TGTGCCAGTAGTATATTAGGTGGGAACACTGAAGCTTTCTTT. The entire variable domain, with the rest obtained from reference TRBV19 and TRBJ1-1, is as follows: DGGITQSPKYLFRKEGQNVTLSCEQNLNHDAMYWYRQDPGQGLRLIYYSQIVNDFQKGDIAEGYSVSREKKESFPLTVTSAQKNPTAFYLCASSILGGNTEAFFGQGTRLTVV.

The V and J genes are TRBV5-1 and TRBJ1-1; TRBD1 matches at 7 bases. J gave up 7 bases and V 0 bases, and 12 bases lay outside the gene matches. This CDR3 region has 16 residues. Germline CDR1 is SGHRS and CDR2 is YFSETQ. CDR3 region: CASSLAGGRGDLEAFF. CDR3 nucleotide sequence: TGCGCCAGCAGCTTGGCTGGTGGCAGGGGGGACCTTGAAGCTTTCTTT.

This clone was found once. The V call is TRBV5-1, the J call TRBJ2-2; D remains unclear. The ends were cut back, 0 bases at V and 5 bases at J, with 11 bases in the middle. Germline values: CDR1 SGHRS, CDR2 YFSETQ. The CDR3 loop spans 15 amino acids. The CDR3 sequence: CASSLALVKTGELFF. CDR3 nucleotide sequence: TGCGCCAGCAGCTTGGCCCTAGTTAAAACCGGGGAGCTGTTTTTT.

This clone was detected only a few times. V is TRBV7-4 and J is TRBJ1-5, with no clear D. The CDR3 sequence is 13 residues long. V lost 5 bases to trimming and J lost 3 bases, with 8 bases between them. The germline gives CDR1 SGHVT, CDR2 SQSDAQ. The CDR3 nucleotides are TGTGCCAGCAGCCCGGATGACAATCAGCCCCAGCATTTT. Translation gives CASSPDDNQPQHF.

This clone is classed as medium-sized. The V and J genes are TRBV4-1 and TRBJ2-4; 8 bases match TRBD1. Germline V gives CDR1 MGHRA, CDR2 YSYEKL. The CDR3 is 15 amino acids. V shed 2 bases, J shed 1 base, and the junction held 1 base outside the gene matches. CDR3 region: CASSQNRGAKNIQYF. The CDR3 DNA reads as TGCGCCAGCAGCCAAAACAGGGGGGCCAAAAACATTCAGTACTTC.

This clone showed up just a few times. The chain combines TRBV6-8 with TRBJ2-2; D gene uncertain. CDR3 length equals 12 residues. CDR1 is MNHGY, CDR2 SAAAGT, per germline. V was shortened by 5 bases and J by 4 bases, with 5 bases between the two germline ends. The CDR3 DNA follows: TGTGCCAGCAGTCTGGGCACCGGGGAGCTGTTTTTT. Translation gives CASSLGTGELFF.

This chain joins TRBV10-2 and TRBJ2-3; no clear D gene. The CDR3 is made up of 14 amino acids. The V gene lost 6 bases and the J gene lost 0 bases, with 10 bases spanning the gap. Germline V gene sequence: CDR1 WSHSY, CDR2 SAAADI. CDR3 sequence reads: CASREGGSTDTQYF. CDR3 coding DNA: TGCGCCAGCAGAGAAGGTGGTAGCACAGATACGCAGTATTTT.

The genes are TRBV14 and TRBJ2-1; 8 nucleotides align to TRBD1. CDR1 and CDR2 from the germline V gene are SGHDN and FVKESK. Germline trimming cut 4 bases from V and 3 bases from J; bases unmatched to any gene: 5. CDR3 length equals 15 residues. CDR3 region: CASSPPGTGYNEQFF. CDR3 nucleotides: TGTGCCAGCAGCCCGCCCGGGACAGGCTACAATGAGCAGTTCTTC.

By share, this clone ranks as medium-sized. V is TRBV9 and J is TRBJ1-5; maybe TRBD1 (6 bases). Germline values: CDR1 SGDLS, CDR2 YYNGEE. V shed 5 bases and J shed 7 bases, with 13 bases lying between them. The CDR3 extends over 13 amino acids. CDR3 amino acids: CASSTDSQQPQHF. In DNA, the CDR3 is TGTGCCAGCAGTACGGACAGTCAACAGCCCCAGCATTTT.

This rearrangement joins TRBV1 to TRBJ2-7; TRBD1 is taken as the D call from the table, unchecked against the DNA. TRBV1 is annotated as a pseudogene. CDR3 length equals 15 residues. The CDR3: CASSHLRDTSYEQYF. The CDR3 DNA follows: TGCGCCAGCAGCCACCTCCGGGACACGTCCTACGAGCAGTACTTC.